The 22 T cell receptor beta chains below were found in one sample sequenced in a study of blood T cells in healthy people across ages. Primed by a sample-barcoded 5' primer and a J-beta primer mix, a second PCR proceeded for about 6 to 11 cycles. TCRdb itself ran the 5' RACE reads through MiXCR, one entry per CDR3 protein. The sample includes 700,000 to 850,000 distinct CDR3 sequences, about 34% seen only once; the top ten take around 13%. The sequenced material came from blood. Source of these receptors: a man between 18 and 29 years old in good health.

The genes are TRBV15 and TRBJ1-5; D is ambiguous. Trimming took off 3 bases at V and 0 bases at J, with 12 bases between the two ends. Germline CDR1 and CDR2: LNHNV and YYDKDF (reference sequence). The CDR3 has 16 residues. CDR3 amino acids: CATSSSPGPSNQPQHF. For the CDR3, the DNA is TGTGCCACCAGCAGTTCGCCAGGCCCTAGCAATCAGCCCCAGCATTTT.

The CDR3 DNA follows: TGTGCCAGCAGTGGACTAAACCAAGAGACCCAGTACTTC. Amino acids: CASSGLNQETQYF. V is TRBV9 and J is TRBJ2-5, with D possibly being TRBD2 (6 bases). Germline values: CDR1 SGDLS, CDR2 YYNGEE. V gave up 5 bases and J gave up 0 bases, with 8 bases separating them. CDR3 length: 13 residues.

This clonotype was seen once. J is TRBJ1-2 and V is TRBV14; D is uncertain. CDR3 length equals 12 residues. CDR1 SGHDN and CDR2 FVKESK come from the germline V gene. V lost 7 bases and J lost 7, with 13 bases in between. The CDR3 protein is CASNTAGFGYTF. The CDR3 DNA is TGTGCCAGCAACACGGCAGGCTTTGGCTACACCTTC.

This chain joins TRBV4-2 and TRBJ1-6; D remains unclear. Germline V CDR1 and CDR2: LGHNA, YNFKEQ. The CDR3 is 14 residues long. V was cut by 1 base and J by 7 bases, with 8 bases left in between. This CDR3 is CASSQVGGNSPLHF. CDR3 sequence (DNA): TGTGCCAGCAGCCAAGTAGGAGGAAATTCACCCCTCCACTTT.

This chain links TRBV18 with TRBJ2-2; D ambiguous. V lost 2 bases to trimming and J lost 3 bases, with 10 bases between them. CDR3 size: 15 residues. Per germline, CDR1 KGHSH and CDR2 LQKENI. CDR3: CASSPTRADTGELFF. In nucleotides, the CDR3 is TGTGCCAGCTCACCAACAAGGGCGGACACCGGGGAGCTGTTTTTT.

This chain connects TRBV12-3 or TRBV12-4 to TRBJ1-2; the match to TRBD1 covers 9 bases. The CDR3 has 15 residues. J gave up 0 bases and V 4 bases, and 3 bases lay outside the gene matches. CDR3 nucleotides: TGTGCCAGCAGTTCCAGGACAGGGGCTAACTATGGCTACACCTTC. It codes for CASSSRTGANYGYTF.

The rearrangement links TRBV2 to TRBJ2-3, with D possibly being TRBD2 (5 bases). CDR3 length: 10 amino acids. The ends were cut back, 8 bases at V and 7 bases at J, with 7 bases in the middle. CDR1 and CDR2 from the germline V gene are SNHLY and FYNNEI. Here the CDR3 reads CASEGYTQYF. CDR3 in DNA: TGTGCCAGCGAGGGATATACGCAGTATTTT.

The table lists this clonotype with many counts. The J gene is TRBJ2-3, the V gene TRBV5-1, with D unclear. Germline CDR1 SGHRS, CDR2 YFSETQ. The CDR3 extends over 14 amino acids. With 3 bases removed from V and 7 bases from J, the gap between germline ends came to 15 bases. The CDR3 coding sequence is TGCGCCAGCAGCTCGATAGGGCGAGACAATACGCAGTATTTT. It codes for CASSSIGRDNTQYF.

The table lists this clonotype with many counts. The rearrangement uses TRBV7-2 and TRBJ2-1; D is unresolved. CDR1 is SGHTA, CDR2 FQGNSA, per germline. V was cut by 0 bases and J by 3 bases, with 12 bases left in between. This CDR3 has 16 amino acids. DNA for the CDR3: TGTGCCAGCAGCTTAGCTGGGATTTGGAACTACAATGAGCAGTTCTTC. Its translation is CASSLAGIWNYNEQFF.

Note on this clonotype: One junction end does not reproduce the germline sequence, and a read error may be involved. The V gene is TRBV4-3, the J gene TRBJ2-3, with TRBD1 identical over 7 bases. This CDR3 region has 15 residues. Germline V lookup: CDR1 LGHNA, CDR2 YSLEER. In DNA form, the CDR3 reads TGCGCCAGCAGCCAGGATGACAGGGTTGCAGATATGCAGTATTTT. Translated: CASSQDDRVADMQYF.

V is TRBV10-3 and J is TRBJ1-1; D call uncertain. Trimming shortened V by 2 bases and J by 1 base, and 11 bases separated the two germline ends. Germline CDR1 is ENHRY and CDR2 is SYGVKD. CDR3 length: 15 residues. The CDR3 region has the DNA TGTGCCATCAGTGAGGTGCAGGCATCGAACACTGAAGCTTTCTTT. This codes for CAISEVQASNTEAFF.

The J gene is TRBJ2-1, the V gene TRBV25-1; TRBD1 agrees at 9 bases. Germline loops: CDR1 MGHDK, CDR2 SYGVNS. J lost 8 bases, V lost 6 bases, and 8 bases had no gene match. The CDR3 has 14 residues. CDR3 in amino acids: CASRGQGERHEQFF. CDR3 DNA: TGTGCCAGCAGGGGACAGGGAGAAAGGCATGAGCAGTTCTTC.

The chain carries TRBV2 and TRBJ2-1; 9 bases fit TRBD1. The J segment lost 6 bases and the V segment lost 7 bases, leaving 4 bases of the junction unmatched. The V gene's germline CDR1 is SNHLY and CDR2 FYNNEI. CDR3 length: 13 residues. The CDR3 DNA sequence: TGTGCCAGCATTAGGGACAGGGCCAATGAGCAGTTCTTC. It specifies CASIRDRANEQFF.

This clonotype was seen a few times. The chain couples TRBV30 to TRBJ2-3; no clear D. Trimming took off 0 bases at V and 0 bases at J, with 10 bases between the two ends. CDR3 length equals 15 residues. Germline CDR1 is GTSNPN and CDR2 is SVGIG (reference sequence). This CDR3 reads CAWSVRRLSTDTQYF. The CDR3 nucleotides are TGTGCCTGGAGTGTACGGCGGCTTAGCACAGATACGCAGTATTTT. Together with reference TRBV30 and TRBJ2-3, the CDR3 gives the full variable domain: SQTIHQWPATLVQPVGSPLSLECTVEGTSNPNLYWYRQAAGRGLQLLFYSVGIGQISSEVPQNLSASRPQDRQFILSSKKLLLSDSGFYLCAWSVRRLSTDTQYFGPGTRLTVL.

The J gene is TRBJ2-1, the V gene TRBV14; possibly TRBD1 or TRBD2 for D (5 bases each). Trimming removed 6 bases at V and 6 bases at J, with 12 bases between. The CDR3 spans 13 residues. Germline values: CDR1 SGHDN, CDR2 FVKESK. Here the CDR3 reads CASRGWGSNEQFF. The CDR3 nucleotides are TGTGCCAGCAGAGGATGGGGGTCCAATGAGCAGTTCTTC.

With regard to this clonotype: Being one base from a much bigger clone, this may be a read error. The rearrangement uses TRBV12-3 or TRBV12-4 and TRBJ2-1; D remains unclear. With 3 bases removed from V and 10 bases from J, the gap between germline ends came to 10 bases. The CDR3 runs to 12 residues. Here the CDR3 reads CASSFEQYEQFF. CDR3 nucleotide sequence: TGTGCCAGCAGTTTCGAGCAGTACGAGCAGTTCTTC.

The rearrangement uses TRBV7-2 and TRBJ2-7, with 8 bases identical to TRBD2. CDR1 and CDR2 from the germline V gene are SGHTA and FQGNSA. CDR3 length: 16 residues. Trimming took 6 bases from V and 4 from J; bases not matched to a gene: 14. This CDR3 is CASSVRAGGNEYEQYF. The DNA for the CDR3 is TGTGCCAGCAGTGTCCGGGCGGGAGGAAATGAATACGAGCAGTACTTC.

This clonotype showed up just a few times. V gene TRBV7-2 combines with J gene TRBJ1-2, with 9 bases identical to TRBD1. J gave up 2 bases and V 6 bases, and 7 bases lay outside the gene matches. CDR1 and CDR2 (germline): SGHTA, FQGNSA. The CDR3 is 15 amino acids. CDR3 sequence reads: CASSRDREVNYGYTF. The CDR3 nucleotides are TGTGCCAGCAGTCGGGACAGGGAAGTAAACTATGGCTACACCTTC.

Notes on this clonotype: This may arise from a read error, as a much more abundant clone is one base away. The gene calls are TRBV7-2 and TRBJ2-6; D possibly corresponds to TRBD1 (5 bases). The V gene lost 3 bases and the J gene lost 0 bases, with 15 bases spanning the gap. Germline V CDR1 and CDR2: SGHTA, FQGNSA. The CDR3 is 18 residues long. The CDR3 loop reads CTSSFWTTSSSGANVLTF. In nucleotides, the CDR3 is TGTACCAGCAGCTTCTGGACAACCTCCAGCTCTGGGGCCAACGTCCTGACTTTC.

Details on this clonotype: One end of the junction does not line up with germline, which may come from a read error. The chain uses TRBV12-3 or TRBV12-4 and TRBJ2-7; D is tentatively TRBD1 or TRBD2 (5 bases each). The CDR3 runs 12 residues. The CDR3 reads CTSSLGDFEQYF. For the CDR3, the DNA is TGTACCAGCAGTTTGGGGGATTTCGAGCAGTACTTC.

The rearrangement uses TRBV7-2 and TRBJ1-4; 9 bases match TRBD1. The V gene's germline CDR1 is SGHTA and CDR2 FQGNSA. V lost 4 bases to trimming and J lost 4 bases; unmatched junction nucleotides: 7. This CDR3 comprises 16 residues. CDR3 sequence (DNA): TGTGCCAGCAGCTCTGGACAGGGGCGCGGTAATGAAAAACTGTTTTTT. Residues: CASSSGQGRGNEKLFF. The whole variable domain, remainder taken from reference TRBV7-2 and TRBJ1-4, is GAGVSQSPSNKVTEKGKDVELRCDPISGHTALYWYRQSLGQGLEFLIYFQGNSAPDKSGLPSDRFSAERTGGSVSTLTIQRTQQEDSAVYLCASSSGQGRGNEKLFFGSGTQLSVL.

This sequence joins TRBV12-3 or TRBV12-4 and TRBJ2-1, with 11 nucleotides matching TRBD2. This CDR3 has 21 residues. J lost 0 bases, V lost 3 bases, and 16 bases had no gene match. The CDR3 sequence is CASSFRRDLRLAGSSYNEQFF. For the CDR3, the DNA is TGTGCCAGCAGTTTCCGCCGGGACCTACGACTAGCGGGAAGCTCCTACAATGAGCAGTTCTTC.